The rows below give T cell receptor beta chains drawn from one sample of a study of blood T cell repertoires in COVID-19. This table comes from immunoSEQ multiplex PCR, and its TCRdb copy is limited to in-frame clones, with some not included. Found here are a few hundred thousand clones, around 84% of them singletons; the top ten hold nearly 7.5%. The sample comprised PBMCs or T cells enriched from blood (not recorded which). These TCRs come from a woman aged 40 to 50 with acute COVID-19. CDR3s include the opening cysteine and the closing phenylalanine or tryptophan. The order of the fields is CDR3 protein, CDR3 DNA, clone size, D gene, V gene, J gene. A D gene is named only where the DNA matches it firmly. For some rows the clone size is stated as once, few or many, or as a class when expanded; others skip it.

cdr3_aa: CASSYPETGRTQPQHF
cdr3_nt: TGTGCCAGCAGTTACCCAGAGACAGGTCGCACCCAGCCCCAGCATTTT
clone_size: once
d_call: NA
v_call: TRBV6-5
j_call: TRBJ1-5

cdr3_aa: CASSLGTSGNEQFF
cdr3_nt: TGCGCCAGCAGCTTGGGAACTAGCGGCAATGAGCAGTTCTTC
clone_size: NA
d_call: TRBD2
v_call: TRBV5-1
j_call: TRBJ2-1

cdr3_aa: CASSEWDSYGYTF
cdr3_nt: TGTGCCAGCAGTGAGTGGGACTCCTATGGCTACACCTTC
clone_size: NA
d_call: NA
v_call: TRBV2
j_call: TRBJ1-2

cdr3_aa: CATSGYGVLHEQYF
cdr3_nt: TGTGCCACCAGCGGCTACGGAGTCCTTCACGAGCAGTACTTC
clone_size: NA
d_call: NA
v_call: TRBV15
j_call: TRBJ2-7

cdr3_aa: CASSPRHFRASGRGETQYF
cdr3_nt: TGTGCCAGCAGCCCCCGACACTTCAGGGCTAGCGGGAGGGGAGAGACCCAGTACTTC
clone_size: once
d_call: TRBD2
v_call: TRBV9
j_call: TRBJ2-5

cdr3_aa: CASSYSTSGGAGEQFF
cdr3_nt: TGTGCCAGCAGTTATTCGACTAGCGGGGGGGCTGGTGAGCAGTTCTTC
clone_size: NA
d_call: TRBD2
v_call: TRBV6-6
j_call: TRBJ2-1

cdr3_aa: CASSFPSGGSNQPQHF
cdr3_nt: TGTGCCAGCAGTTTCCCGAGCGGGGGGAGCAATCAGCCCCAGCATTTT
clone_size: NA
d_call: NA
v_call: TRBV28
j_call: TRBJ1-5

cdr3_aa: CASSPSGTTNYGYTF
cdr3_nt: TGTGCCAGCAGCCCGTCCGGGACAACTAACTATGGCTACACCTTC
clone_size: once
d_call: NA
v_call: TRBV7-9
j_call: TRBJ1-2

cdr3_aa: CASSIGTANEKLFF
cdr3_nt: TGTGCCAGTAGTATCGGGACAGCTAATGAAAAACTGTTTTTT
clone_size: NA
d_call: TRBD1
v_call: TRBV19
j_call: TRBJ1-4

cdr3_aa: CASRPPGLAKYNEQFF
cdr3_nt: TGTGCCAGCAGGCCCCCGGGACTAGCGAAGTACAATGAGCAGTTCTTC
clone_size: NA
d_call: TRBD2
v_call: TRBV28
j_call: TRBJ2-1

cdr3_aa: CASSRAAAPGELFF
cdr3_nt: TGTGCCAGCAGTCGCGCGGCCGCTCCCGGGGAGCTGTTTTTT
clone_size: NA
d_call: NA
v_call: TRBV9
j_call: TRBJ2-2

cdr3_aa: CASSFTRAEAFF
cdr3_nt: TGTGCCAGCAGTTTCACTAGGGCTGAAGCTTTCTTT
clone_size: NA
d_call: NA
v_call: TRBV12-3/TRBV12-4
j_call: TRBJ1-1

cdr3_aa: CAWSVLSGDGYTF
cdr3_nt: TGTGCCTGGAGTGTACTGTCAGGGGATGGCTACACCTTC
clone_size: NA
d_call: NA
v_call: TRBV30
j_call: TRBJ1-2

cdr3_aa: CASSDSTGVQPQHF
cdr3_nt: TGTGCCAGCAGTGACTCGACAGGGGTTCAGCCCCAGCATTTT
clone_size: NA
d_call: TRBD1
v_call: TRBV6-4
j_call: TRBJ1-5

cdr3_aa: CASSADSDQPQHF
cdr3_nt: TGTGCCAGCAGCGCCGACAGTGATCAGCCCCAGCATTTT
clone_size: few
d_call: NA
v_call: TRBV9
j_call: TRBJ1-5

cdr3_aa: CASSLVTGATGELFF
cdr3_nt: TGTGCCAGCAGCTTAGTTACAGGGGCCACCGGGGAGCTGTTTTTT
clone_size: NA
d_call: TRBD1
v_call: TRBV7-9
j_call: TRBJ2-2

cdr3_aa: CASSQSERGGAYEQYF
cdr3_nt: TGCGCCAGCAGCCAATCCGAGCGGGGAGGGGCCTACGAGCAGTACTTC
clone_size: NA
d_call: TRBD2
v_call: TRBV4-3
j_call: TRBJ2-7

cdr3_aa: CASSLGRGRGYTF
cdr3_nt: TGTGCCAGCAGTTTAGGCAGGGGGCGGGGCTACACCTTC
clone_size: once
d_call: TRBD1
v_call: TRBV28
j_call: TRBJ1-2

cdr3_aa: CASTPSRGGTEAFF
cdr3_nt: TGTGCCAGTACCCCCTCTAGGGGAGGCACTGAAGCTTTCTTT
clone_size: NA
d_call: NA
v_call: TRBV19
j_call: TRBJ1-1

cdr3_aa: CASSKKAPAGVGEQFF
cdr3_nt: TGTGCCAGCAGCAAAAAGGCCCCAGCGGGGGTTGGGGAGCAGTTCTTC
clone_size: once
d_call: TRBD2
v_call: TRBV7-2
j_call: TRBJ2-1

cdr3_aa: CATSDSAQGGETQYF
cdr3_nt: TGTGCCACCAGTGATTCCGCACAGGGCGGCGAGACCCAGTACTTC
clone_size: NA
d_call: NA
v_call: TRBV24-1
j_call: TRBJ2-5

cdr3_aa: CASSQVRTGDGEKLFF
cdr3_nt: TGTGCCAGCAGCCAAGTACGAACAGGGGACGGCGAAAAACTGTTTTTT
clone_size: few
d_call: TRBD1
v_call: TRBV3-1/TRBV3-2
j_call: TRBJ1-4

cdr3_aa: CASSLDGGRTDTQYF
cdr3_nt: TGCGCCAGCAGCTTGGATGGGGGCCGCACAGATACGCAGTATTTT
clone_size: NA
d_call: NA
v_call: TRBV5-1
j_call: TRBJ2-3

cdr3_aa: CASSERRSRGETQYF
cdr3_nt: TGTGCCAGCAGTGAACGTCGGTCCCGAGGGGAGACCCAGTACTTC
clone_size: NA
d_call: NA
v_call: TRBV25-1
j_call: TRBJ2-5

cdr3_aa: CASSMGLAGVVGTYEQYF
cdr3_nt: TGTGCCAGTAGTATGGGACTAGCGGGAGTAGTCGGGACCTACGAGCAGTACTTC
clone_size: NA
d_call: TRBD2
v_call: TRBV19
j_call: TRBJ2-7

cdr3_aa: CASSIRGEKLFF
cdr3_nt: TGTGCCAGCAGTATCCGGGGGGAAAAACTGTTTTTT
clone_size: NA
d_call: NA
v_call: TRBV28
j_call: TRBJ1-4

cdr3_aa: CASSLGTGYNGGANVLTF
cdr3_nt: TGCGCCAGCAGCCTTGGGACAGGGTACAACGGGGGGGCCAACGTCCTGACTTTC
clone_size: NA
d_call: TRBD1
v_call: TRBV5-1
j_call: TRBJ2-6

cdr3_aa: CAIRDTGNSPLHF
cdr3_nt: TGTGCCATCAGGGATACAGGGAATTCACCCCTCCACTTT
clone_size: NA
d_call: NA
v_call: TRBV10-3
j_call: TRBJ1-6

cdr3_aa: CASSYRAGAEAFF
cdr3_nt: TGTGCCAGCAGTTACAGGGCGGGGGCTGAAGCTTTCTTT
clone_size: NA
d_call: NA
v_call: TRBV6-5
j_call: TRBJ1-1

cdr3_aa: CASSTGQTSGNTIYF
cdr3_nt: TGCGCCAGCAGCACCGGACAGACCTCTGGAAACACCATATATTTT
clone_size: few
d_call: NA
v_call: TRBV5-1
j_call: TRBJ1-3

cdr3_aa: CASSAPGQRNEKLFF
cdr3_nt: TGTGCCAGCAGCGCCCCGGGACAGAGGAATGAAAAACTGTTTTTT
clone_size: NA
d_call: TRBD1
v_call: TRBV11-1
j_call: TRBJ1-4

cdr3_aa: CASSLTPRGAQEKLFF
cdr3_nt: TGTGCCAGCAGCTTAACCCCTCGGGGGGCTCAGGAAAAACTGTTTTTT
clone_size: NA
d_call: NA
v_call: TRBV7-2
j_call: TRBJ1-4

cdr3_aa: CASSIVTGVGTDTQYF
cdr3_nt: TGTGCCAGTAGTATAGTAACGGGAGTTGGCACAGATACGCAGTATTTT
clone_size: NA
d_call: NA
v_call: TRBV19
j_call: TRBJ2-3

cdr3_aa: CASSFPAGMNTEAFF
cdr3_nt: TGTGCCAGCAGTTTCCCAGCGGGGATGAACACTGAAGCTTTCTTT
clone_size: NA
d_call: NA
v_call: TRBV28
j_call: TRBJ1-1

cdr3_aa: CASRRQLAHQQYF
cdr3_nt: TGTGCCAGCAGAAGACAGTTGGCCCATCAGCAGTACTTC
clone_size: NA
d_call: NA
v_call: TRBV28
j_call: TRBJ2-7

cdr3_aa: CASSLVASRNHEQYF
cdr3_nt: TGTGCCAGCAGCTTGGTGGCTAGTAGAAACCACGAGCAGTACTTC
clone_size: few
d_call: NA
v_call: TRBV5-4
j_call: TRBJ2-7

cdr3_aa: CASSFSSGHYEEELFF
cdr3_nt: TGTGCCAGCAGCTTTAGCTCGGGACACTATGAGGAGGAGCTGTTTTTT
clone_size: NA
d_call: NA
v_call: TRBV7-3
j_call: TRBJ2-2

cdr3_aa: CASGGPRNEKLFF
cdr3_nt: TGTGCCAGCGGAGGCCCGCGGAATGAAAAACTGTTTTTT
clone_size: NA
d_call: NA
v_call: TRBV2
j_call: TRBJ1-4

cdr3_aa: CASSPTGTGVAFF
cdr3_nt: TGTGCCAGCAGTCCCACCGGGACAGGGGTCGCTTTCTTT
clone_size: NA
d_call: TRBD1
v_call: TRBV28
j_call: TRBJ1-1

cdr3_aa: CAISEKSEQYF
cdr3_nt: TGTGCCATCAGTGAGAAGAGCGAGCAGTACTTC
clone_size: once
d_call: NA
v_call: TRBV10-3
j_call: TRBJ2-7

cdr3_aa: CASSLPLPPEAFF
cdr3_nt: TGTGCCAGCAGTTTACCCCTCCCCCCTGAAGCTTTCTTT
clone_size: few
d_call: NA
v_call: TRBV28
j_call: TRBJ1-1

cdr3_aa: CASSQLGGPNEKLFF
cdr3_nt: TGTGCCAGCAGCCAATTAGGGGGTCCTAATGAAAAACTGTTTTTT
clone_size: NA
d_call: NA
v_call: TRBV14
j_call: TRBJ1-4

cdr3_aa: CASRPGGYTDTQYF
cdr3_nt: TGTGCCAGCAGACCGGGAGGGTACACAGATACGCAGTATTTT
clone_size: NA
d_call: TRBD2
v_call: TRBV7-2
j_call: TRBJ2-3

cdr3_aa: CASSLPKGVQDTQYF
cdr3_nt: TGTGCCAGCAGCTTACCCAAAGGGGTTCAAGATACGCAGTATTTT
clone_size: NA
d_call: NA
v_call: TRBV7-2
j_call: TRBJ2-3

cdr3_aa: CASTPTVRGTGELFF
cdr3_nt: TGTGCCAGCACCCCTACAGTCAGGGGCACCGGGGAGCTGTTTTTT
clone_size: NA
d_call: NA
v_call: TRBV25-1
j_call: TRBJ2-2

cdr3_aa: CAWSRGFGTGYSNQPQHF
cdr3_nt: TGTGCCTGGAGTAGGGGGTTCGGGACAGGGTATAGCAATCAGCCCCAGCATTTT
clone_size: NA
d_call: TRBD1
v_call: TRBV30
j_call: TRBJ1-5

cdr3_aa: CASRPDRGRTEAFF
cdr3_nt: TGTGCCAGCAGACCAGACAGGGGAAGAACTGAAGCTTTCTTT
clone_size: NA
d_call: TRBD1
v_call: TRBV28
j_call: TRBJ1-1

cdr3_aa: CASSPGGSYEQYF
cdr3_nt: TGTGCCAGCAGCCCGGGAGGGAGCTACGAGCAGTACTTC
clone_size: NA
d_call: TRBD2
v_call: TRBV27
j_call: TRBJ2-7

cdr3_aa: CASSIQGAEAFF
cdr3_nt: TGTGCCAGCAGTATCCAGGGGGCTGAAGCTTTCTTT
clone_size: many
d_call: TRBD1
v_call: TRBV27
j_call: TRBJ1-1

cdr3_aa: CASGDGQRQETQYF
cdr3_nt: TGTGCCAGCGGGGATGGACAGCGACAAGAGACCCAGTACTTC
clone_size: NA
d_call: NA
v_call: TRBV28
j_call: TRBJ2-5